This T cell receptor (beta chain) was captured by sequencing in a study of cytomegalovirus exposure and HLA in healthy donors (dated by TCRdb to 2016 to 2017). Context from the whole study: An earlier analysis of roughly 630 of the donors reported approximately 300 Gb of sequence data and 100 million to 130 million unique TCR beta sequences from around 200 million T cells. A few DR-DQ haplotypes were treated as single units for association and clustering because of strong linkage in the cohort. Donor age, sex, ethnicity and CMV serostatus were compiled alongside the repertoire data. Rather than drawing on any new phenotypic data, the later analysis identified candidate immune exposures from TCR beta sequences and the way those sequences occurred across donors. The study aimed to test whether cataloging public T cell receptors could reveal signatures of past pathogen exposure. Among the roughly 400 genotyped donors, approximately 82% belonged to the genetic ancestry cluster associated with self-reported Caucasian donors. To study patterns of TCR occurrence, a later analysis re-analyzed previously published TCR beta repertoires from hundreds of donors and added high-resolution HLA genotyping. HLA typing covered class I and class II loci at four-digit resolution. Approximately 330 gigabases of sequencing data and about 92 million unique TCR sequences made up an early release that covered about 640 HLA-typed donors. The number of donors typed differed by locus, with roughly 629-640 for A, B, C, DRB1 and DQB1, over 500 for DQA1, approximately 570 for DPA1, and under 490 for DPB1. The study used immunosequencing to profile the T cell repertoires of some 600 subjects and linked those repertoires to cytomegalovirus serostatus. A separate validation cohort of roughly 120 different subjects was used in addition to the roughly 700-subject first cohort. Genome-wide SNP genotypes for about 65% of the 666 donors were used in a later genetic analysis, which treated that subset as a discovery cohort. To predict cytomegalovirus infection status, the study combined high-throughput TCR immunosequencing, statistical association of individual TCRs with disease status, and machine learning. All discovery cohort repertoires had been generated on a single sequencing platform. Among roughly 400 genotyped donors of the cohort, an average of around 250,000 unique TCR beta nucleotide sequences was sequenced per donor, of which 15% to 20% were non-productive. An earlier analysis of 500 to 750 of the donors applied high-throughput TCR beta sequencing to assess whether each TCR beta V gene segment acted as functional or pseudogenic.

Only one count was recorded for this clone. There is no known antigen for this receptor. Base quality data are lacking; no much larger clone is found one base away. The library came from the immunoSEQ multiplex PCR assay. For the multiplex PCR, a mixture combining 60 forward primers for TCR Vbeta segments and 13 reverse primers for TCR Jbeta segments was used. A multiplex PCR assay on genomic DNA amplified the CDR3 region of rearranged TCR beta genes. On the Illumina HiSeq System, the amplified TCR beta libraries were sequenced as 87-base-pair reads. Per the authors' processing: A later analysis counted approximately 76 million unique TCR beta chains across the 666 repertoires, and about 10 million of these chains were shared by at least two donors. A nearest-neighbor algorithm error-corrected the raw reads and collapsed the reads into unique sequences, merging closely related sequences to remove PCR and sequencing errors. To assign V, D and J gene segments, CDR3 sequences were aligned to IMGT reference sequences. For a sequence to be retained, a match of at least six nucleotides was required to both a V gene segment and a J gene segment. A rearrangement counted as productive if the CDR3 had no stop codons and remained in frame with V and J, and every other rearrangement counted as non-productive. CDR3 was defined according to IMGT convention as the region running from the second conserved V-encoded cysteine to the conserved J-encoded phenylalanine. The earlier analysis of some 580 of the donors excluded any sequence lacking an unambiguous match to a single V gene segment. In an earlier analysis of 500 to 750 of the donors, V segments were called functional above 56.7% productive rearrangements and were called segregating when the between-donor standard deviation exceeded 5%. A statistical classification framework was built to diagnose cytomegalovirus status from the catalog of TCR beta chain sequences. V and J gene assignment, in a later analysis, came from comparing TCR nucleotide sequences with IMGT/GENE-DB human TR gene sequences. Using the TCRdist pipeline, a later analysis assigned CDR3 sequences along with most-parsimonious VDJ recombination scenarios. In a later analysis, each TCR beta chain was defined by its CDR3 amino acid sequence together with its V-gene family, and reads lacking a unique V-gene family were excluded. A later analysis removed 592 highly shared, low-generation-probability nucleotide sequences to deal with suspected cross-contamination and a sequencing artifact. In a later analysis, a clonal expansion index for each public chain was calculated from normalized within-repertoire ranks of inferred template counts. In a later analysis, generation probabilities were computed using a VDJ recombination model fitted to out-of-frame rearrangements, and the results were checked against IGoR. In a later analysis, hypergeometric tests were used to score TCR-TCR, TCR-HLA and TCR-CMV co-occurrence, with a repertoire-size bias correction applied to TCR pairs. A later analysis estimated false discovery rates by permuting HLA or CMV assignments 20 times. In a later analysis, co-occurring TCRs were grouped with DBSCAN, and TCRdist sequence similarity was added when clustering was performed within HLA-allele-positive subsets. For co-occurrence clustering, repertoires with fewer than 30,000 or more than 120,000 public chains were excluded, along with about five repertoires with anomalous nucleotide sharing. What TCRdb holds here is the immuneACCESS table cut down to in-frame rearrangements. Part of the clones is not present; checked against another copy, under half of the missing clones reflect an unresolved V gene, and the others are unexplained. V and J calls and clone size come straight from that table; D and trimming were deduced from the DNA. This sample comprises 90,000 or so clones, 82% of them detected only once. Of the sample, 3% to 3.5% falls within the top ten clones.

CDR1 and CDR2, per the germline V gene (reference sequence), are LNHDA and SQIVND. The cysteine opens and the phenylalanine closes a CDR3 of 12 amino acids. Only the CDR3 region is kept as DNA, spanning 36 bases read in frame from base 1. Trimming leaves V shorter by 9 bases and J shorter by 11 bases, with the junction holding 11 bases beyond the gene matches. The cohort comprised 710 or so healthy bone marrow donors. At the time of sampling, all cohort members were nominally healthy, though unrecorded immune exposures were likely present. The donor tested CMV seropositive, placing the donor among the 250 to 300 seropositive members of the cohort. Every donor gave a peripheral blood sample, and the peripheral blood mononuclear cells from that sample were used for TCR beta sequencing. The Qiagen DNeasy Blood Extraction Kit was used to extract genomic DNA from the blood cell samples. Study-level results and caveats: An association between a missense DCLRE1C variant and V-gene and J-gene trimming of TCR beta chains was found in a later genetic analysis and replicated in an independent cohort. CMV serostatus was the only immune exposure information available for the cohort. Only TCR beta chains were sequenced in this cohort, and the absence of alpha or paired-chain data limited detectable features. The authors suggested that the approach could potentially be generalized to other disease states and immunological phenotypes. In a later genetic analysis, fewer N-insertions in productive TCRs were reported among donors in an Asian-associated ancestry cluster than the roughly 710-donor mean. The classifier was reported to diagnose cytomegalovirus status with high specificity and sensitivity in both the original cohort and the validation cohort. Correlated functional status among segregating V segments might be attributable to linkage disequilibrium, but an unknown experimental factor could not be ruled out. A later analysis reported that several top co-occurrence clusters appeared linked to parvovirus B19, influenza, CMV and Epstein-Barr virus. Strong co-occurrence of HLA alleles, especially DR and DQ, made assigning TCR associations to individual alleles difficult. The study gave a list of some 150 TCR beta chains associated with cytomegalovirus. Compared with equally common non-associated chains, HLA-associated TCR beta chains in a later analysis were more clonally expanded and had lower generation probabilities. Some IMGT-functional V segments, including TRBV6-2 and TRBV6-3, could not be told apart with the 87-base-pair reads, so those segments were excluded. HLA typing was unavailable for some donors at each locus, so association tests used only the typed subset. A group of highly shared sequence variants was considered likely to be a technical artifact of the sequencing pipeline. A further reported finding was that TCR beta sequences accurately predicted the HLA-A and HLA-B alleles for most subjects in the first cohort. In an earlier analysis of 587 of the donors, most TCR beta V segments appeared in productive rearrangements about 87% or about 30% of the time, broadly matching IMGT annotations. According to a later analysis, most CMV-associated TCR beta chains appeared to be HLA-restricted, and the HLA associations seemed to be driven largely by CMV exposure. Across donors, most TCR sequences were observed very rarely, whereas some public TCRs were present in many individuals. In vitro tests confirmed that three of the cytomegalovirus-associated TCR beta chains recognize cytomegalovirus antigens. Sequencing depth was assumed to be roughly uniform across donors in the presence/absence analyses, though that assumption may not hold. At a false discovery rate of 0.05, a later analysis linked about 17,000 TCR beta sequences to specific HLA alleles. Around 16 rarely observed V segments, including chromosome 9 orphons, were excluded from the earlier analysis of a few hundred of the donors because counts were too low. In a later analysis, TCR association rates were found to vary across HLA loci, with the most associated TCRs seen for DRB1 alleles and the fewest for HLA-C alleles.

The sequenced material came from PBMCs. The chain is made from TRBV19 and TRBJ1-2; TRBD1 fits 8 bases in the junction. The TCR sequence derives from a man aged 25 to 45 in good health and CMV-seropositive. The CDR3 here reads CASNTDRGKYTF. The sequenced DNA is TGTGCCAGCAACACCGACAGGGGTAAGTACACCTTC.